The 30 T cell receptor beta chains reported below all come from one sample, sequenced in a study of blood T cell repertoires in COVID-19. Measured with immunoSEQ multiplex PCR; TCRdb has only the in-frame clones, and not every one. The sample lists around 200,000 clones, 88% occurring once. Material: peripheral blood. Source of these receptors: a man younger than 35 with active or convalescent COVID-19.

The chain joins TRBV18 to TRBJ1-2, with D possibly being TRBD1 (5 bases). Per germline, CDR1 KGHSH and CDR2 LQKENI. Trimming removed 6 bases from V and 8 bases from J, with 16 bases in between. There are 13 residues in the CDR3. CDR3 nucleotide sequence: TGTGCCAGCTCGCCCGACAGACCAGTGGGCTACACCTTC. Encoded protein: CASSPDRPVGYTF.

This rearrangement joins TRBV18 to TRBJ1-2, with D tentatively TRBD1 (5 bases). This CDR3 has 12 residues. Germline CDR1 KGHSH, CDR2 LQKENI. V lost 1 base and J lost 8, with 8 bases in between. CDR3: CASSPQGYGYTF. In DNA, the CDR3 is TGTGCCAGCTCACCACAGGGGTACGGCTACACCTTC.

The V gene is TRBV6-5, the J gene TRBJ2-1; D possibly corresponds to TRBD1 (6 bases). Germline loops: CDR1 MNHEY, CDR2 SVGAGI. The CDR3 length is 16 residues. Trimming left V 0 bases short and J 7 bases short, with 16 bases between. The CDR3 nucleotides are TGTGCCAGCAGTTACTCCGGCCAGGGGCCGTGGAATGAGCAGTTCTTC. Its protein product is CASSYSGQGPWNEQFF.

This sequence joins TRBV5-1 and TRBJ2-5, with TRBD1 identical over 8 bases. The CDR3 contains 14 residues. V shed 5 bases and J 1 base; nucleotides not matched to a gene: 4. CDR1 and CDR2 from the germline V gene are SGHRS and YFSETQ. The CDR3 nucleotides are TGCGCCAGCAGAACCGGGACAGGCCAAGAGACCCAGTACTTC. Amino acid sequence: CASRTGTGQETQYF.

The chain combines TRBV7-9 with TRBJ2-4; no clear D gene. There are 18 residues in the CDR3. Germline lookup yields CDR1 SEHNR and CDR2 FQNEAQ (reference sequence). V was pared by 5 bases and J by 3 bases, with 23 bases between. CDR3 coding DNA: TGTGCCAGCAGCCCCGCGGCCCCGGGTGAATTCAGCAAAAACATTCAGTACTTC. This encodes CASSPAAPGEFSKNIQYF. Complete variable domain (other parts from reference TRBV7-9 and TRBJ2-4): DTGVSQNPRHKITKRGQNVTFRCDPISEHNRLYWYRQTLGQGPEFLTYFQNEAQLEKSRLLSDRFSAERPKGSFSTLEIQRTEQGDSAMYLCASSPAAPGEFSKNIQYFGAGTRLSVL.

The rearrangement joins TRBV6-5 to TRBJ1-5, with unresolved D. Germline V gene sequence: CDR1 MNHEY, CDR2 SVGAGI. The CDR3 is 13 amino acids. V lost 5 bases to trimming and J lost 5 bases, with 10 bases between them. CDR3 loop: CASSQSRDQPQHF. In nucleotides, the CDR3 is TGTGCCAGCAGTCAGAGTCGGGATCAGCCCCAGCATTTT.

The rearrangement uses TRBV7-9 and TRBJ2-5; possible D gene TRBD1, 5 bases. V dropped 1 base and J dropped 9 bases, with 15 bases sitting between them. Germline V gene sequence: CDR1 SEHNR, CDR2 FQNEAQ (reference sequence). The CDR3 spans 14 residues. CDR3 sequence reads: CASSLGVGAESQYF. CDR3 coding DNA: TGTGCCAGCAGCTTAGGGGTAGGGGCGGAGTCCCAGTACTTC.

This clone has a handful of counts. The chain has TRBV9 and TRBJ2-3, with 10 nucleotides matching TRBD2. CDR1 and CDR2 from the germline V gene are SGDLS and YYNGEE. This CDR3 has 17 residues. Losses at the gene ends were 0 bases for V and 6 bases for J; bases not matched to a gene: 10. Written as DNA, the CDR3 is TGTGCCAGCAGCGTAGGTCTGGGAGCGGGAGGGTTTGATACGCAGTATTTT. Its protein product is CASSVGLGAGGFDTQYF.

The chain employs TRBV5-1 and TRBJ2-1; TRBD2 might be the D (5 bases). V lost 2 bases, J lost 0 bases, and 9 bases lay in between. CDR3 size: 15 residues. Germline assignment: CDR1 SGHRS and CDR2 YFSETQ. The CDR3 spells CASSFELVSYNEQFF. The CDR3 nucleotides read TGCGCCAGCAGCTTTGAACTAGTCTCCTACAATGAGCAGTTCTTC.

The CDR3 loop is CASSEYGDYSYEQYF. The CDR3 DNA sequence: TGTGCCAGCAGTGAATACGGGGACTACTCCTACGAGCAGTACTTC. The chain joins TRBV25-1 to TRBJ2-7; 7 bases line up with TRBD2. The CDR3 runs 15 residues. The germline gives CDR1 MGHDK, CDR2 SYGVNS. With 0 bases clipped from V and 0 bases from J, the junction kept 2 bases outside the gene matches.

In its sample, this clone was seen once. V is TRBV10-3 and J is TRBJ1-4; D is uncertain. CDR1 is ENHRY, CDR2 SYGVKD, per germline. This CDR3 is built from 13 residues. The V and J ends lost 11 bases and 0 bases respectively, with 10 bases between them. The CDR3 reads CASRQATNEKLFF. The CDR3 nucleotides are TGTGCCTCCCGGCAGGCAACTAATGAAAAACTGTTTTTT.

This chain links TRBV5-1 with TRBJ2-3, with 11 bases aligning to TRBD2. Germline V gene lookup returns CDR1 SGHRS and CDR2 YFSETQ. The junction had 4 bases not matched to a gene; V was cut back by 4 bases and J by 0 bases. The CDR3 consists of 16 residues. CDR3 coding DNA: TGCGCCAGCAGCGAAGGGACTAGCGGCAGCACAGATACGCAGTATTTT. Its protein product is CASSEGTSGSTDTQYF.

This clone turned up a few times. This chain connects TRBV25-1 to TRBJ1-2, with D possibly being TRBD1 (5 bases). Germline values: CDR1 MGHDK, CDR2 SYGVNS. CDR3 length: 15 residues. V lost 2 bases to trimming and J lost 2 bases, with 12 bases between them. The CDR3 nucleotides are TGTGCCAGCAGTGAAGAGGGACTGGGAAACTATGGCTACACCTTC. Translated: CASSEEGLGNYGYTF.

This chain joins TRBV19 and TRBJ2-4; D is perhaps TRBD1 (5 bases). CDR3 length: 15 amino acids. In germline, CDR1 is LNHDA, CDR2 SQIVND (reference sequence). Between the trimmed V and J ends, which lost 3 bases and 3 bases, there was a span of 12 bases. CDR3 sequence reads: CASSIQGRGKNIQYF. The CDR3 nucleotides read TGTGCCAGTAGTATCCAGGGTCGTGGCAAAAACATTCAGTACTTC.

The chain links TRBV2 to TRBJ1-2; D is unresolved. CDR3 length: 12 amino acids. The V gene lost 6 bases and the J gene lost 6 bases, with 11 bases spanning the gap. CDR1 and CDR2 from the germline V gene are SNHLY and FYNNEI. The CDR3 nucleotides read TGTGCCAGCAGCTTAGGACTGGATGGCTACACCTTC. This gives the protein CASSLGLDGYTF.

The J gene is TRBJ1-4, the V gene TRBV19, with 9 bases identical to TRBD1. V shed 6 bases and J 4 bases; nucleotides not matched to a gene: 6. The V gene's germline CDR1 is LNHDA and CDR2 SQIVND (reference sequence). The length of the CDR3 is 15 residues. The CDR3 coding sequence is TGTGCCAGTAGAGATCGACAGGGGGTTAATGAAAAACTGTTTTTT. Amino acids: CASRDRQGVNEKLFF.

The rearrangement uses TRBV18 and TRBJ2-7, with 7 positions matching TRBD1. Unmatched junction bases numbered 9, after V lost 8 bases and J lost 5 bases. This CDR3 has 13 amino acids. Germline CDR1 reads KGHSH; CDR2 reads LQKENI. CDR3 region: CASQTGAGNEQYF. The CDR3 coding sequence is TGTGCCAGCCAAACAGGGGCTGGGAACGAGCAGTACTTC.

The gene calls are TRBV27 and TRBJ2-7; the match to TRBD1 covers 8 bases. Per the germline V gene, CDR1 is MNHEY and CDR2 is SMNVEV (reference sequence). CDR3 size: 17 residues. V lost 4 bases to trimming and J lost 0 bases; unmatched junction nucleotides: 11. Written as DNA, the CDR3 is TGTGCCAGCAGTTCTATCCCGGGACAGGCCTACTCCTACGAGCAGTACTTC. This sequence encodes CASSSIPGQAYSYEQYF.

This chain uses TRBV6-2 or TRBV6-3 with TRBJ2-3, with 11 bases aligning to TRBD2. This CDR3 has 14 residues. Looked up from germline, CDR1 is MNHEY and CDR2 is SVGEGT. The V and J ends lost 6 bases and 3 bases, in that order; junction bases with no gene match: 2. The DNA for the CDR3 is TGTGCCAGCAGCCGACTAGCGGGAACAGATACGCAGTATTTT. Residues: CASSRLAGTDTQYF.

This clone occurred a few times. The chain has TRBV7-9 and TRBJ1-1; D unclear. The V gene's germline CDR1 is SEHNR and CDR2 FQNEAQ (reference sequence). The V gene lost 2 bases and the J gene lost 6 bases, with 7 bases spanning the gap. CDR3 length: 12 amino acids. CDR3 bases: TGTGCCAGCAGCTTAACGTCGGCTGAAGCTTTCTTT. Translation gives CASSLTSAEAFF.

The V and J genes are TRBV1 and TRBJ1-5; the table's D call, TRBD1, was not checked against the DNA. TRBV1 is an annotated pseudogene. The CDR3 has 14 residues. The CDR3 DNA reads TGCACCAGCAGCCCAGGGCGTGGCAATCAGCCCCAGCATTTT. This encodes CTSSPGRGNQPQHF.

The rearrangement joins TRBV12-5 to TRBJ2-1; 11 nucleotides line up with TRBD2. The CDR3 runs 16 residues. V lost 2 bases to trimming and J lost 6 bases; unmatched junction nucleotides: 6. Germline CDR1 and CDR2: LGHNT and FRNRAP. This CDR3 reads CASGLKLAGEFNEQFF. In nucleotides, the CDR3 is TGTGCTAGTGGTTTGAAACTAGCGGGAGAGTTCAATGAGCAGTTCTTC.

This chain's CDR3 is CASSFDLQETQYF. The CDR3 nucleotides are TGCGCCAGCAGCTTTGATCTACAAGAGACCCAGTACTTC. This chain uses TRBV5-1 with TRBJ2-5; D unresolved. This CDR3 contains 13 residues. Trimming took off 2 bases at V and 2 bases at J, with 7 bases between the two ends. From germline, CDR1 is SGHRS and CDR2 YFSETQ.

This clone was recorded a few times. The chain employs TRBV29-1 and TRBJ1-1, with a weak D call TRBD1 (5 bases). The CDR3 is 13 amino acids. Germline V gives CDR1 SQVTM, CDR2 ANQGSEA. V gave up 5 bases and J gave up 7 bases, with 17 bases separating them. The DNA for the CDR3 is TGCAGCGTTAAATTCGGGGGAAGAATTGAAGCTTTCTTT. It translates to CSVKFGGRIEAFF.

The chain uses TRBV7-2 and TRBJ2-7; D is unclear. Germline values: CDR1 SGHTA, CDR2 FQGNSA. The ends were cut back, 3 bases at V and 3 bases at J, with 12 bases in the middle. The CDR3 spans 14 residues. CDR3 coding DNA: TGTGCCAGCAGCTTTTCCCTATACGGCTACGAGCAGTACTTC. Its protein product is CASSFSLYGYEQYF.

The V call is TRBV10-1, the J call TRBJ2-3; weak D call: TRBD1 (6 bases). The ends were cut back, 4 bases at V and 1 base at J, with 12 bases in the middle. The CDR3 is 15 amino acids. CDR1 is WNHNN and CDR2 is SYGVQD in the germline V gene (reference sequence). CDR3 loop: CASSAQGSRTDTQYF. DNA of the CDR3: TGCGCCAGCAGTGCACAGGGTTCTCGCACAGATACGCAGTATTTT.

Here the CDR3 reads CASSQQSRGSTDTQYF. The CDR3 coding sequence is TGTGCCAGCAGCCAACAGAGCAGGGGAAGCACAGATACGCAGTATTTT. The chain links TRBV7-2 to TRBJ2-3; perhaps TRBD1 as D (6 bases). The CDR3 is 16 residues long. Trimming pared 5 bases from V and 0 bases from J, leaving 15 bases between. CDR1 and CDR2 from the germline V gene are SGHTA and FQGNSA.

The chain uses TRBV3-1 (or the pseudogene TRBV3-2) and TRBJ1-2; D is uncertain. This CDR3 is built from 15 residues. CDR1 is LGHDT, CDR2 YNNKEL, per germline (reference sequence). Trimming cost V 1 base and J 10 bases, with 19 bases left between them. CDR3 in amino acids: CASSQGETYPMAYTF. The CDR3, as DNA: TGTGCCAGCAGCCAAGGGGAGACCTACCCTATGGCCTACACCTTC.

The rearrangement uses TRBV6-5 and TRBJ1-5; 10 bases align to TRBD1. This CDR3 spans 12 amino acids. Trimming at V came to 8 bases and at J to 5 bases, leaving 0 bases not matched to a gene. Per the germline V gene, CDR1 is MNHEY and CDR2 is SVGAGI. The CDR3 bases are TGTGCCAGCGGGACAGGGGATCAGCCCCAGCATTTT. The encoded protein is CASGTGDQPQHF.

DNA for the CDR3: TGCAGCGTTGATGGGCGGGAGGGCCTAAGTGAGCAGTTCTTC. This codes for CSVDGREGLSEQFF. V and J are TRBV29-1 and TRBJ2-1, with 9 bases aligning to TRBD2. Germline values: CDR1 SQVTM, CDR2 ANQGSEA. The ends lost 3 bases at V and 9 bases at J; junction bases unmatched: 9. This CDR3 region has 14 residues.